This TCR beta chain was sequenced for a study of T-cell reconstitution after alpha-beta-depleted transplantation in children. The study, taken as a whole, reports: Alpha-beta T cells about two months after transplant reportedly derived from several hundred expanded graft clones. Newly produced T cells mostly accounted for T-cell counts and diversity one year post-transplant.

Trimming took 3 bases from V and 7 from J; bases not matched to a gene: 11. The CDR3 spans 16 residues. CDR1 is MDHEN, CDR2 SYDVKM, per germline. It was with unique molecular identifiers that the TCRbeta library was prepared. TCRdb re-called the PCR reads with MiXCR, one entry per CDR3 protein. The sample lists 450,000 to 550,000 distinct CDR3 sequences; about an eighth were seen once. Comments on this clonotype: Its antigen is not identified.

This TCR derives from a female patient aged 2 to 10 who had a stem cell transplant for aplastic anemia, so the T cells may come from the graft donor. The chain recombines TRBV28 with TRBJ2-1; 8 nucleotides align to TRBD2. Sequenced here: PBMCs, mostly from graft donor cells, sampled 180 days after TCRalphabeta/CD19-depleted stem cell transplant. CDR3: CASSFPGVAGLNEQFF. The CDR3 region has the DNA TGTGCCAGCAGTTTCCCCGGAGTAGCGGGATTGAATGAGCAGTTCTTC. Variable domain in full (rest from reference TRBV28 and TRBJ2-1): DVKVTQSSRYLVKRTGEKVFLECVQDMDHENMFWYRQDPGLGLRLIYFSYDVKMKEKGDIPEGYSVSREKKERFSLILESASTNQTSMYLCASSFPGVAGLNEQFFGPGTRLTVL.